This T cell receptor beta chain stems from a study of brain T cells in children with intractable seizures. Points on this clone: The target antigen is unknown.

Time point specified: blood from clinic visit 5 months post-surgery; TSC patient then seizure free. The sequenced cases were selected for having the highest brain T cell transcript signatures. The method was immunoSEQ multiplex PCR; TCRdb's version includes in-frame clones alone and lacks a portion of them. The sample lists about 320,000 clones, over 85% occurring once. Germline V lookup: CDR1 MNHEY, CDR2 SVGAGI. V lost 6 bases, J lost 5 bases, and 6 bases stayed unmatched. The CDR3 has 14 amino acids. The study, taken as a whole, reports: Viral specificity was inferred only from CDR3 similarity; HCMV serostatus was unknown.

The chain couples TRBV6-5 to TRBJ2-1; 8 bases align to TRBD2. This sample comprised peripheral blood, obtained more than 4 months after surgery. This receptor was obtained from a boy under three years old with tuberous sclerosis and intractable seizures. The CDR3 sequence is CASSGREEDNEQFF. The CDR3 coding sequence is TGTGCCAGCAGCGGGAGGGAAGAGGACAATGAGCAGTTCTTC.